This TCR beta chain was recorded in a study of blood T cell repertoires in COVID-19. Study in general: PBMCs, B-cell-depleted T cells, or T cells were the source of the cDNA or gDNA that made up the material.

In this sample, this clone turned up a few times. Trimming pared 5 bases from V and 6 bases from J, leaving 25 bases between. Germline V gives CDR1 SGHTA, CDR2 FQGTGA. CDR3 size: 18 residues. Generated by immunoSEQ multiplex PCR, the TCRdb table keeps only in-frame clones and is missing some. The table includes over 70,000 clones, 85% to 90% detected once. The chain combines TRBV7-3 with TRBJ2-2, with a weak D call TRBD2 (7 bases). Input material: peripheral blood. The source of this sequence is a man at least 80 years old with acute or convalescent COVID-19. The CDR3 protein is CASSLQGGWQGNAGELFF. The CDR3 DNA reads TGTGCCAGCAGCCTACAGGGAGGGTGGCAGGGAAACGCCGGGGAGCTGTTTTTT.